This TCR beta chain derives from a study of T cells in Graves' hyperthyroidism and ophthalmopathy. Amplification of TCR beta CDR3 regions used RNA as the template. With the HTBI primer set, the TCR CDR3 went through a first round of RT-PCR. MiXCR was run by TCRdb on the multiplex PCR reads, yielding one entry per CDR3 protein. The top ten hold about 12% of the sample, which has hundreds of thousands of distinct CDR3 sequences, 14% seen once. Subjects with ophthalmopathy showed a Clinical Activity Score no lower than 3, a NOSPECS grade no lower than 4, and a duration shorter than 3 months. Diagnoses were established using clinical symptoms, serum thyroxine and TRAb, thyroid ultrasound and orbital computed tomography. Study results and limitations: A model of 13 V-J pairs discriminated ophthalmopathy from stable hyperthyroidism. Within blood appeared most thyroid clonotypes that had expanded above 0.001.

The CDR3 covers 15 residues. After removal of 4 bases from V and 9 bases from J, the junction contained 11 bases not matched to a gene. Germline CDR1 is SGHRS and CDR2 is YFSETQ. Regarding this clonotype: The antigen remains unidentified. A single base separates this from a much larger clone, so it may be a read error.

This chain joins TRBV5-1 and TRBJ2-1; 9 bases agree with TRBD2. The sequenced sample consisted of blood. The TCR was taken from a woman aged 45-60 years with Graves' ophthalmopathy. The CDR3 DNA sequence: TGCGCCAGCAGCCTTGCGGCGGGAGGGGGTTGTGAGCAGTTCTTC. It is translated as CASSLAAGGGCEQFF.